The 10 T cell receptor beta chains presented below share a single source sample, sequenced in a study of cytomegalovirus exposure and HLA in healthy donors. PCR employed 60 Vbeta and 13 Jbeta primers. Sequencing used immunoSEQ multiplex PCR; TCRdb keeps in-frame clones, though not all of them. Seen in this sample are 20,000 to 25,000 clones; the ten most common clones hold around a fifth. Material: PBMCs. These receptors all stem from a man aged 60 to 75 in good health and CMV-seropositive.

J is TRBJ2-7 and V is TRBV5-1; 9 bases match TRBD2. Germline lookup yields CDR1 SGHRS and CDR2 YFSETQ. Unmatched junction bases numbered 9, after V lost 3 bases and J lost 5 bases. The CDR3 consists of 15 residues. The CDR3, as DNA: TGCGCCAGCAGCTCCACTAGCGGGCGAGCGAACGAGCAGTACTTC. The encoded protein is CASSSTSGRANEQYF.

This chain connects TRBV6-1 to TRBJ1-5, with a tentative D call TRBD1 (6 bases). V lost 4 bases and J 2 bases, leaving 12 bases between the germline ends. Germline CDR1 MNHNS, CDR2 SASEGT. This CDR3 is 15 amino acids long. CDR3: CASSGGGVGNQPQHF. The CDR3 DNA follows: TGTGCCAGCAGTGGAGGGGGGGTGGGCAATCAGCCCCAGCATTTT.

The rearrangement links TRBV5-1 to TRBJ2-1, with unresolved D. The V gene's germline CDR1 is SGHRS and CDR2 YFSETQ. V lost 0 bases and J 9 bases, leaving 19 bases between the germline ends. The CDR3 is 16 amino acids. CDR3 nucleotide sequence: TGCGCCAGCAGCTTGGGCCGTGGGTCGAGGCTTGGTGAGCAGTTCTTC. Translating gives CASSLGRGSRLGEQFF. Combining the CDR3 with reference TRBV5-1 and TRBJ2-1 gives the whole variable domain KAGVTQTPRYLIKTRGQQVTLSCSPISGHRSVSWYQQTPGQGLQFLFEYFSETQRNKGNFPGRFSGRQFSNSRSEMNVSTLELGDSALYLCASSLGRGSRLGEQFFGPGTRLTVL.

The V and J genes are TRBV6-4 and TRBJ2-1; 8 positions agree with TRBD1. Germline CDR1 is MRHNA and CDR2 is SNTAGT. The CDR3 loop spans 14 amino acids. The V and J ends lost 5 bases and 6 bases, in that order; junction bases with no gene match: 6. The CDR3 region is CASSKVQGGNEQFF. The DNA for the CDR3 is TGTGCCAGCAGTAAAGTACAGGGGGGCAATGAGCAGTTCTTC.

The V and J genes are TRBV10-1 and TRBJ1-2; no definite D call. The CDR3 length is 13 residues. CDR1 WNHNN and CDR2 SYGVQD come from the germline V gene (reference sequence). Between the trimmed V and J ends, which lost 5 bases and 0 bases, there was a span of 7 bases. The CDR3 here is CASSPGANYGYTF. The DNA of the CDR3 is TGCGCCAGCAGTCCCGGGGCTAACTATGGCTACACCTTC.

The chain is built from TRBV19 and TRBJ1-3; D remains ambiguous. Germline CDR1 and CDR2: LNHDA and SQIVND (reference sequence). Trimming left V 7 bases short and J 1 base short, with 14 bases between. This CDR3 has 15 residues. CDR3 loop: CASTPASSSGNTIYF. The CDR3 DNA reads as TGTGCCAGTACCCCAGCGTCCTCTTCTGGAAACACCATATATTTT.

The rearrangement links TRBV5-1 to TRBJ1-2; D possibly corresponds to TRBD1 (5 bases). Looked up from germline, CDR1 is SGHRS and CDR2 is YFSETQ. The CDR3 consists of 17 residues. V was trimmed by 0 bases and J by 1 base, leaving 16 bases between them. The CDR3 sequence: CASSLGSGARLNYGYTF. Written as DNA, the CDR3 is TGCGCCAGCAGCTTGGGTTCTGGGGCACGTCTTAACTATGGCTACACCTTC. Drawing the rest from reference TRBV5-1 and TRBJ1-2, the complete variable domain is KAGVTQTPRYLIKTRGQQVTLSCSPISGHRSVSWYQQTPGQGLQFLFEYFSETQRNKGNFPGRFSGRQFSNSRSEMNVSTLELGDSALYLCASSLGSGARLNYGYTFGSGTRLTVV.

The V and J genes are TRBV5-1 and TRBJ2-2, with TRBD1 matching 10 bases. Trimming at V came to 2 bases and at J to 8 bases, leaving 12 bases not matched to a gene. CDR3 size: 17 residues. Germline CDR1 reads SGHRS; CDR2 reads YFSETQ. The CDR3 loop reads CASSFEGTGVPAGELFF. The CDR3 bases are TGCGCCAGCAGCTTTGAAGGGACAGGGGTGCCGGCGGGGGAGCTGTTTTTT.

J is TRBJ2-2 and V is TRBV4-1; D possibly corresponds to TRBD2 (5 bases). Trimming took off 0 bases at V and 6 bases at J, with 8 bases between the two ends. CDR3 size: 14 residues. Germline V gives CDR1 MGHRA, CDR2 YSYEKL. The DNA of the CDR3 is TGCGCCAGCAGCCAAGAGGGAGATCCCGGGGAGCTGTTTTTT. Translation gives CASSQEGDPGELFF.

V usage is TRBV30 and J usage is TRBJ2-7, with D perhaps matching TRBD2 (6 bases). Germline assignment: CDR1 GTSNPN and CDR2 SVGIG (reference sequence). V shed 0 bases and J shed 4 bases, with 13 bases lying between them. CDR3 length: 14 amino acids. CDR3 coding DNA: TGTGCCTGGAGTGTACCCGGGAGAGGGTACGAGCAGTACTTC. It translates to CAWSVPGRGYEQYF.